One sample yielded the 17 T cell receptor beta chains listed below, sequenced in a study of blood T cell repertoires in COVID-19. Sequencing was performed with immunoSEQ multiplex PCR; in TCRdb, only in-frame clones are kept and a portion is missing. Of 250,000 or so clones detected, around 90% appear once; the ten largest clones hold about 1%. The sequenced material came from PBMCs or T cells enriched from blood (not recorded which). All receptors derive from a man aged 50 or older who had been exposed to COVID-19.

V and J are TRBV18 and TRBJ1-1, with D unresolved. The CDR3 consists of 15 residues. With 3 bases removed from V and 1 base from J, the gap between germline ends came to 12 bases. Per germline, CDR1 KGHSH and CDR2 LQKENI. Here the CDR3 reads CASSPGEAGNTEAFF. CDR3 sequence (DNA): TGTGCCAGCTCACCCGGGGAGGCCGGGAACACTGAAGCTTTCTTT.

The chain is built from TRBV5-8 and TRBJ1-2; 9 bases agree with TRBD1. The CDR3 contains 15 residues. Trimming removed 4 bases from V and 3 bases from J; junction bases left unmatched: 7. Germline V lookup: CDR1 SGHTS, CDR2 YDEGEE. The CDR3 region is CASSTGQGWDYGYTF. CDR3 nucleotides: TGTGCCAGCAGCACGGGACAGGGATGGGACTATGGCTACACCTTC.

The V call is TRBV3-1 (or the pseudogene TRBV3-2), the J call TRBJ2-5; TRBD1 matches at 7 bases. The V gene's germline CDR1 is LGHDT and CDR2 YNNKEL (reference sequence). The CDR3 extends over 14 amino acids. V lost 6 bases, J lost 2 bases, and 6 bases stayed unmatched. The CDR3 sequence is CASRQPGQQETQYF. Here the CDR3 DNA reads TGTGCCAGCAGACAACCGGGACAGCAAGAGACCCAGTACTTC.

The chain combines TRBV10-3 with TRBJ2-3; no clear D gene. Germline CDR1 and CDR2: ENHRY and SYGVKD. The CDR3 is 11 residues long. V was trimmed by 8 bases and J by 5 bases, leaving 8 bases between them. The CDR3 protein is CAIGVGDTQYF. The CDR3, as DNA: TGTGCCATCGGAGTCGGAGATACGCAGTATTTT.

The chain employs TRBV5-1 and TRBJ1-1; TRBD1 aligns across 11 bases. This CDR3 comprises 15 residues. V shed 3 bases and J 3 bases; nucleotides not matched to a gene: 4. The V gene's germline CDR1 is SGHRS and CDR2 YFSETQ. This CDR3 is CASSSGTGGHTEAFF. DNA for the CDR3: TGCGCCAGCAGCTCCGGGACAGGGGGTCACACTGAAGCTTTCTTT.

Here the CDR3 reads CAWSPEGTATNEKLFF. As DNA, the CDR3 is TGTGCCTGGAGCCCGGAGGGGACGGCAACTAATGAAAAACTGTTTTTT. The chain has TRBV30 and TRBJ1-4, with a possible D match to TRBD1 (5 bases). This CDR3 has 16 amino acids. With 3 bases removed from V and 0 bases from J, the gap between germline ends came to 14 bases. Germline V gene data show CDR1 as GTSNPN and CDR2 as SVGIG (reference sequence). The full variable domain, with the rest looked up from reference TRBV30 and TRBJ1-4, is SQTIHQWPATLVQPVGSPLSLECTVEGTSNPNLYWYRQAAGRGLQLLFYSVGIGQISSEVPQNLSASRPQDRQFILSSKKLLLSDSGFYLCAWSPEGTATNEKLFFGSGTQLSVL.

V is TRBV10-3 and J is TRBJ1-3; no reliable D call. Germline assignment: CDR1 ENHRY and CDR2 SYGVKD. V lost 7 bases to trimming and J lost 1 base, with 14 bases between them. This CDR3 is built from 15 residues. Here the CDR3 DNA reads TGTGCCATCAACAATTCACAACGTTCTGGAAACACCATATATTTT. It translates to CAINNSQRSGNTIYF.

This chain joins TRBV11-2 and TRBJ1-1, with D possibly being TRBD1 (5 bases). The CDR3 has 15 residues. The V gene lost 1 base and the J gene lost 1 base, with 10 bases spanning the gap. In germline, CDR1 is SGHAT, CDR2 FQNNGV. The CDR3 here is CASSLVAGSNTEAFF. The CDR3 coding sequence is TGTGCCAGCAGCTTAGTTGCAGGGTCGAACACTGAAGCTTTCTTT.

The V and J genes are TRBV6-2 or TRBV6-3 and TRBJ2-1, with 10 positions matching TRBD2. The junction had 7 bases not matched to a gene; V was cut back by 2 bases and J by 0 bases. Germline V gene lookup returns CDR1 MNHEY and CDR2 SVGEGT. There are 18 residues in the CDR3. CDR3 DNA: TGTGCCAGCAGTTACGAACTAGCGGGAAGTCGCTCCTACAATGAGCAGTTCTTC. Translating gives CASSYELAGSRSYNEQFF.

The V call is TRBV28, the J call TRBJ1-4; weak D call: TRBD1 (5 bases). The CDR3 spans 14 residues. Germline CDR1 is MDHEN and CDR2 is SYDVKM. V lost 3 bases and J 4 bases, leaving 9 bases between the germline ends. The CDR3 DNA reads as TGTGCCAGCAGTTTCGGAGGGGATAATGAAAAACTGTTTTTT. Its protein product is CASSFGGDNEKLFF.

The J gene is TRBJ2-5, the V gene TRBV3-1 (or the pseudogene TRBV3-2); the D gene is possibly TRBD2 (6 bases). Germline-derived CDR1 and CDR2 are LGHDT and YNNKEL (reference sequence). The CDR3 is 15 amino acids. V was pared by 4 bases and J by 2 bases, with 14 bases between. CDR3 in DNA: TGTGCCAGCAGCCGCCGGGACTTTAGACAAGAGACCCAGTACTTC. Its translation is CASSRRDFRQETQYF.

The chain is built from TRBV6-5 and TRBJ2-2; D remains unclear. Between the trimmed V and J ends, which lost 8 bases and 0 bases, there was a span of 7 bases. Germline V CDR1 and CDR2: MNHEY, SVGAGI. This CDR3 has 13 residues. DNA of the CDR3: TGTGCCAGCTATAATTCGAACACCGGGGAGCTGTTTTTT. It is translated as CASYNSNTGELFF.

V usage is TRBV11-2 and J usage is TRBJ2-1; 7 nucleotides agree with TRBD2. In germline, CDR1 is SGHAT, CDR2 FQNNGV. The CDR3 is 19 residues long. V lost 2 bases, J lost 7 bases, and 20 bases stayed unmatched. The CDR3 DNA sequence: TGTGCCAGCAGCTTAAGTAATTTCATGGTGGCGGGAGTCGAGAATGAGCAGTTCTTC. Protein sequence: CASSLSNFMVAGVENEQFF.

J is TRBJ2-3 and V is TRBV19; TRBD2 matches at 7 bases. With V trimmed by 1 base and J by 1 base, 2 bases remained unmatched. Germline CDR1 and CDR2: LNHDA and SQIVND (reference sequence). This CDR3 comprises 15 residues. The DNA of the CDR3 is TGTGCCAGTAGTATAGGGGCGGGGGGCACAGATACGCAGTATTTT. This gives the protein CASSIGAGGTDTQYF. Based on the CDR3 plus reference TRBV19 and TRBJ2-3, the full variable domain is DGGITQSPKYLFRKEGQNVTLSCEQNLNHDAMYWYRQDPGQGLRLIYYSQIVNDFQKGDIAEGYSVSREKKESFPLTVTSAQKNPTAFYLCASSIGAGGTDTQYFGPGTRLTVL.

The J gene is TRBJ2-1, the V gene TRBV18; 14 positions match TRBD2. The CDR3 sequence is 16 residues long. J lost 5 bases, V lost 5 bases, and 5 bases had no gene match. The germline V gene has CDR1 KGHSH and CDR2 LQKENI. The CDR3 reads CASSRGLAGANNEQFF. Written as DNA, the CDR3 is TGTGCCAGCTCAAGGGGACTAGCGGGGGCCAACAATGAGCAGTTCTTC.

The V call is TRBV5-1, the J call TRBJ1-2; 7 bases match TRBD1. Germline CDR1 and CDR2: SGHRS and YFSETQ. This CDR3 has 14 amino acids. The V gene end was trimmed by 4 bases and the J gene end by 10 bases; junction bases not matched to a gene: 13. CDR3 in DNA: TGCGCCAGCAGCCCCCGAGACAGGGTTCGTGACTACACCTTC. Translation gives CASSPRDRVRDYTF.

With regard to this clone: In the same sample, other DNA sequences code for this CDR3. The chain combines TRBV9 with TRBJ1-3; D is possibly TRBD1 (5 bases). This CDR3 has 14 amino acids. The V gene lost 4 bases and the J gene lost 2 bases, with 10 bases spanning the gap. CDR1 is SGDLS and CDR2 is YYNGEE in the germline V gene. CDR3 protein: CASSRDRAGNTIYF. CDR3 nucleotides: TGTGCCAGCAGCCGCGACAGAGCTGGAAACACCATATATTTT.